Presented here are 15 T cell receptor beta chains from one specimen sequenced in a study of blood T cell repertoires in COVID-19. Profiling relied on immunoSEQ multiplex PCR, and the TCRdb table lists in-frame clones only, not all of them. The table records approximately 150,000 clones, more than 75% of them present only once. The material sequenced was peripheral blood. The receptors were gathered from a man in his late teens or twenties with COVID-19, enrolled during active disease.

The V gene is TRBV2, the J gene TRBJ1-5; 9 nucleotides align to TRBD1. The V gene end was trimmed by 6 bases and the J gene end by 6 bases; junction bases not matched to a gene: 3. This CDR3 region has 13 residues. Germline V gene sequence: CDR1 SNHLY, CDR2 FYNNEI. CDR3 sequence: CASRGTGIQPQHF. The CDR3 DNA reads TGTGCCAGCAGGGGGACAGGGATTCAGCCCCAGCATTTT. Supplemented by reference TRBV2 and TRBJ1-5, the full variable domain reads EPEVTQTPSHQVTQMGQEVILRCVPISNHLYFYWYRQILGQKVEFLVSFYNNEISEKSEIFDDQFSVERPDGSNFTLKIRSTKLEDSAMYFCASRGTGIQPQHFGDGTRLSIL.

The chain has TRBV7-2 and TRBJ2-4; 11 positions match TRBD2. The CDR3 has 17 amino acids. CDR1 is SGHTA, CDR2 FQGNSA, per germline. After removal of 3 bases from V and 3 bases from J, the junction contained 7 bases not matched to a gene. This CDR3 reads CASSFPLAGDGKNIQYF. The CDR3 DNA reads TGTGCCAGCAGCTTTCCACTAGCGGGAGATGGCAAAAACATTCAGTACTTC.

This chain links TRBV2 with TRBJ1-5, with TRBD1 as a possible D gene (5 bases). Germline V lookup: CDR1 SNHLY, CDR2 FYNNEI. V gave up 4 bases and J gave up 6 bases, with 10 bases separating them. The CDR3 has 13 residues. CDR3 nucleotide sequence: TGTGCCAGCAGTGCGGCAGGGCGTCAGCCCCAGCATTTT. This sequence encodes CASSAAGRQPQHF.

This clone came up once. The chain links TRBV7-9 to TRBJ2-4, with TRBD1 matching 10 bases. The CDR3 sequence is 17 residues long. The V segment lost 5 bases and the J segment 0 bases; nucleotides outside the gene matches: 7. Germline-derived CDR1 and CDR2 are SEHNR and FQNEAQ (reference sequence). As DNA, the CDR3 is TGTGCCAGCAGCACCACCGACAGGGGGCTAGCCAAAAACATTCAGTACTTC. It translates to CASSTTDRGLAKNIQYF. Complete variable domain (other parts from reference TRBV7-9 and TRBJ2-4): DTGVSQNPRHKITKRGQNVTFRCDPISEHNRLYWYRQTLGQGPEFLTYFQNEAQLEKSRLLSDRFSAERPKGSFSTLEIQRTEQGDSAMYLCASSTTDRGLAKNIQYFGAGTRLSVL.

The chain recombines TRBV7-2 with TRBJ1-2; unclear D gene. V lost 1 base and J lost 6, with 9 bases in between. CDR1 is SGHTA, CDR2 FQGNSA, per germline. The CDR3 extends over 13 amino acids. CDR3 DNA: TGTGCCAGCAGCTTAGATCGCCGCGATGGCTACACCTTC. This translates into CASSLDRRDGYTF.

The rearrangement links TRBV28 to TRBJ2-7, with a weak D call TRBD2 (6 bases). The CDR3 spans 14 residues. V shed 4 bases and J shed 1 base, with 11 bases lying between them. CDR1 and CDR2 (germline): MDHEN, SYDVKM. CDR3 nucleotide sequence: TGTGCCAGCAGTTACGTGGGAGGATCCTACGAGCAGTACTTC. Translated, it gives CASSYVGGSYEQYF.

J is TRBJ2-1 and V is TRBV15, with 10 bases aligning to TRBD2. The germline V gene encodes CDR1 LNHNV and CDR2 YYDKDF (reference sequence). The CDR3 is 15 amino acids. The V segment lost 5 bases and the J segment 3 bases; nucleotides outside the gene matches: 4. CDR3 residues: CATSGTSGIYNEQFF. The DNA for the CDR3 is TGTGCCACCAGCGGTACTAGCGGGATCTACAATGAGCAGTTCTTC.

This chain links TRBV27 with TRBJ1-1; D remains unclear. V was pared by 6 bases and J by 5 bases, with 16 bases between. The germline V gene encodes CDR1 MNHEY and CDR2 SMNVEV (reference sequence). This CDR3 has 14 amino acids. The CDR3 loop reads CASSNGLWRTEAFF. In DNA, the CDR3 is TGTGCCAGCAGCAATGGACTTTGGAGGACTGAAGCTTTCTTT.

This sequence joins TRBV29-1 and TRBJ1-2, with 8 bases lining up with TRBD1. The CDR3 is made up of 13 amino acids. Germline values: CDR1 SQVTM, CDR2 ANQGSEA. V gave up 5 bases and J gave up 4 bases; unmatched junction bases: 6. The CDR3 sequence: CSVNPGGGYGYTF. The CDR3 DNA sequence: TGCAGCGTTAACCCAGGGGGCGGCTATGGCTACACCTTC.

This clone was found once. The genes are TRBV5-1 and TRBJ2-1; maybe TRBD2 (6 bases). The CDR3 spans 16 residues. Germline CDR1 reads SGHRS; CDR2 reads YFSETQ. Trimming removed 4 bases from V and 6 bases from J, with 20 bases in between. The CDR3 nucleotides read TGCGCCAGCAGCCCACGGTCTAGCGCACCGTCCAATGAGCAGTTCTTC. Its protein product is CASSPRSSAPSNEQFF.

The chain has TRBV6-6 and TRBJ2-2; 7 nucleotides match TRBD1. The CDR3 runs to 15 residues. Trimming cost V 6 bases and J 0 bases; bases outside gene matches: 4. CDR1 MNHNY and CDR2 SVGAGI come from the germline V gene (reference sequence). DNA of the CDR3: TGTGCCAGCAGCCAGACAGGGTCGAACACCGGGGAGCTGTTTTTT. It encodes CASSQTGSNTGELFF.

The chain has TRBV11-2 and TRBJ2-1; D not resolved. The CDR3 has 15 residues. V lost 3 bases to trimming and J lost 1 base, with 10 bases between them. Per the germline V gene, CDR1 is SGHAT and CDR2 is FQNNGV. CDR3 nucleotides: TGTGCCAGCAGCTTCGATAGCTGGTCCTACAATGAGCAGTTCTTC. Translated, it gives CASSFDSWSYNEQFF.

This clone has a single count. The chain uses TRBV29-1 and TRBJ2-1; 11 bases are shared with TRBD1. This CDR3 has 14 amino acids. The germline V gene encodes CDR1 SQVTM and CDR2 ANQGSEA. After removal of 4 bases from V and 6 bases from J, the junction contained 5 bases not matched to a gene. The CDR3 DNA follows: TGCAGCGTTGGAGGACAGGGGGCGCCCAATGAGCAGTTCTTC. Encoded protein: CSVGGQGAPNEQFF.

A remark on this clone: The junction departs from germline at one end; a sequencing error may be responsible. The chain joins TRBV19 to TRBJ1-4; D perhaps matches TRBD1 (5 bases). This CDR3 has 14 residues. Germline CDR1 and CDR2: LNHDA and SQIVND (reference sequence). The CDR3: CASGAEATNEKLLF. For the CDR3, the DNA is TGTGCCAGTGGGGCGGAAGCAACTAATGAAAAACTGCTTTTT. The full variable domain, in which reference TRBV19 and TRBJ1-4 provide the parts outside the CDR3, is DGGITQSPKYLFRKEGQNVTLSCEQNLNHDAMYWYRQDPGQGLRLIYYSQIVNDFQKGDIAEGYSVSREKKESFPLTVTSAQKNPTAFYLCASGAEATNEKLLFGSGTQLSVL.

This clone was seen only once. The gene calls are TRBV7-3 and TRBJ2-7; tentatively, D is TRBD2 (5 bases). CDR1 SGHTA and CDR2 FQGTGA come from the germline V gene. Trimming took 1 base from V and 0 from J, leaving 7 bases between them. The CDR3 runs 14 residues. The CDR3 DNA is TGTGCCAGCAGCTTAAGTGGGAGCTCCTACGAGCAGTACTTC. Protein sequence: CASSLSGSSYEQYF.